These T cell receptor beta chains were read from a single sample in a study of cytomegalovirus exposure and HLA in healthy donors. Here immunoSEQ multiplex PCR was the method, and the copy in TCRdb shows in-frame clones only, minus some. Of a few hundred thousand clones listed, roughly two thirds were seen once; the top ten hold roughly 2.4%. Sequenced sample: PBMCs. The receptor source for this set is a female donor in good health and CMV-seronegative. Each CDR3 is given with its conserved first and last residue. The D gene is left open where the match is weak. Some rows mark clone size as missing; the rest say once, few, many or name a class of expanded clone.

V gene	D gene	clone size	J gene	CDR3 DNA	CDR3 protein
TRBV10-2	.	.	TRBJ2-7	TGCGCCAGCAGTGAGCCTGGACACCTCTACGAGCAGTACTTC	CASSEPGHLYEQYF
TRBV27	TRBD2	.	TRBJ2-7	TGTGCCAGCAGGATACTAGCGGGGGGGCACTACGAGCAGTACTTC	CASRILAGGHYEQYF
TRBV4-2	.	.	TRBJ2-7	TGTGCCAGCAGCCAGGAACTAGCAATCTCCTACGAGCAGTACTTC	CASSQELAISYEQYF
TRBV7-2	.	.	TRBJ1-5	TGTGCCAGCAGCTTCCGAGGAGGGCCGCTAGTGCCCCAGCATTTT	CASSFRGGPLVPQHF
TRBV5-1	.	.	TRBJ2-2	TGCGCCAGCAGCTTGAGACTAGTTCCCCCCGGGGAGCTGTTTTTT	CASSLRLVPPGELFF
TRBV7-9	.	.	TRBJ2-7	TGTGCCAGCAGCTCAGTTCCGGGAGAGGGGATGGACGAGCAGTACTTC	CASSSVPGEGMDEQYF
TRBV7-9	TRBD1	.	TRBJ1-3	TGTGCCAGCAGCGCCAGACAGGGTGAGGCTGGAAACACCATATATTTT	CASSARQGEAGNTIYF
TRBV4-1	TRBD2	.	TRBJ2-1	TGCGCCAGCAGCCAGGGGGGACTAGCTTACAATGAGCAGTTCTTC	CASSQGGLAYNEQFF
TRBV4-2	.	.	TRBJ2-3	TGTGCCAGCAGCCAAGAGGTAGCGGCAGATACGCAGTATTTT	CASSQEVAADTQYF
TRBV7-9	TRBD1	.	TRBJ2-7	TGTGCCAGCAGCGCGACAGGGGCGGAGCAGTACTTC	CASSATGAEQYF
TRBV29-1	.	few	TRBJ1-1	TGCAGCGTTGGGGAGCGCGGTTGGGCTTTCTTT	CSVGERGWAFF
TRBV18	.	.	TRBJ2-5	TGTGCCAGCTCACCAGGGCAGCAAGAGACCCAGTACTTC	CASSPGQQETQYF
TRBV30	TRBD2	.	TRBJ2-3	TGTGCCTGGATAGCGGGACTCACAGATACGCAGTATTTT	CAWIAGLTDTQYF
TRBV28	TRBD2	.	TRBJ2-2	TGTGCCAGCAGCCCTTGGACTAGCGGGAGGAACACCGGGGAGCTGTTTTTT	CASSPWTSGRNTGELFF